These 11 T cell receptor beta chains were sequenced from one sample in a study of T cell responses to AZD1222 COVID-19 vaccine. The table came from immunoSEQ multiplex PCR; TCRdb's copy has only in-frame clones and leaves some out. The table includes some 130,000 clones, approximately 83% detected once. The sample was peripheral blood, taken on day 0 of AZD1222 vaccination. The receptors shown here come from an adult in good health.

J is TRBJ1-2 and V is TRBV30, with D possibly matching TRBD1 (6 bases). The germline CDR1 and CDR2 sequences are GTSNPN and SVGIG (reference sequence). The CDR3 totals 15 residues. The V gene lost 2 bases and the J gene lost 4 bases, with 17 bases spanning the gap. CDR3 in DNA: TGTGCCTGGAGTCCTATCGACAGGATCATCTATGGCTACACCTTC. Amino acids: CAWSPIDRIIYGYTF.

In its sample, this clone was seen many times. The chain links TRBV7-2 to TRBJ2-7; weak D call: TRBD1 (6 bases). Looked up from germline, CDR1 is SGHTA and CDR2 is FQGNSA. The CDR3 runs 15 residues. Trimming took off 5 bases at V and 4 bases at J, with 18 bases between the two ends. The CDR3 is CASSTRDTNLYEQYF. Written as DNA, the CDR3 is TGTGCCAGCAGCACCCGGGACACCAACCTGTACGAGCAGTACTTC.

The V gene is TRBV11-2, the J gene TRBJ2-3, with unresolved D. Germline V lookup: CDR1 SGHAT, CDR2 FQNNGV. V was cut by 1 base and J by 8 bases, with 13 bases left in between. CDR3 length: 14 amino acids. CDR3 nucleotides: TGTGCCAGCAGCTTAGGGGGTCAATTAGGTACGCAGTATTTT. This gives the protein CASSLGGQLGTQYF.

This clone was detected only once. The V and J genes are TRBV6-2 or TRBV6-3 and TRBJ2-5; 10 bases agree with TRBD2. Per the germline V gene, CDR1 is MNHEY and CDR2 is SVGEGT. The CDR3 is made up of 15 amino acids. V shed 5 bases and J 5 bases; nucleotides not matched to a gene: 8. CDR3 in amino acids: CASSANSGRRETQYF. In DNA form, the CDR3 reads TGTGCCAGCAGTGCCAATAGCGGGAGGAGGGAGACCCAGTACTTC.

This chain joins TRBV6-2 or TRBV6-3 and TRBJ2-7; D possibly matches TRBD1 or TRBD2 (6 bases each). V was cut by 6 bases and J by 3 bases, with 18 bases left in between. The CDR3 is 15 residues long. CDR1 MNHEY and CDR2 SVGEGT come from the germline V gene. In DNA, the CDR3 is TGTGCCAGCAGCCTATCCTACGGGGGCAGCTACGAGCAGTACTTC. It encodes CASSLSYGGSYEQYF.

The gene calls are TRBV18 and TRBJ1-2; 7 nucleotides align to TRBD1. The germline V gene has CDR1 KGHSH and CDR2 LQKENI. The CDR3 runs 13 residues. V lost 3 bases to trimming and J lost 4 bases; unmatched junction nucleotides: 2. The CDR3 loop is CASSPSGGYGYTF. As DNA, the CDR3 is TGTGCCAGCTCACCTTCAGGGGGCTATGGCTACACCTTC.

This clone has a single count. The genes are TRBV5-1 and TRBJ1-5, with unresolved D. Between the trimmed V and J ends, which lost 4 bases and 2 bases, there was a span of 16 bases. Germline V gene lookup returns CDR1 SGHRS and CDR2 YFSETQ. The CDR3 sequence is 16 residues long. This CDR3 is CASSLEGLYGNQPQHF. For the CDR3, the DNA is TGCGCCAGCAGCCTGGAGGGCTTATATGGCAATCAGCCCCAGCATTTT. The variable domain in full, with the rest retrieved from reference TRBV5-1 and TRBJ1-5, is KAGVTQTPRYLIKTRGQQVTLSCSPISGHRSVSWYQQTPGQGLQFLFEYFSETQRNKGNFPGRFSGRQFSNSRSEMNVSTLELGDSALYLCASSLEGLYGNQPQHFGDGTRLSIL.

The genes are TRBV9 and TRBJ2-7; 8 bases fit TRBD2. The CDR3 totals 14 residues. Germline V CDR1 and CDR2: SGDLS, YYNGEE. Unmatched junction bases numbered 2, after V lost 0 bases and J lost 3 bases. CDR3 sequence: CASSVVSGSYEQYF. The CDR3 DNA reads TGTGCCAGCAGCGTAGTGAGCGGGAGCTACGAGCAGTACTTC.

This chain's CDR3 is CASSPRTLNTGELFF. The CDR3 DNA reads as TGTGCCAGCTCACCGCGGACCCTGAACACCGGGGAGCTGTTTTTT. The chain uses TRBV18 and TRBJ2-2; no clear D gene. Trimming took 3 bases from V and 1 from J, leaving 9 bases between them. Germline assignment: CDR1 KGHSH and CDR2 LQKENI. CDR3 length: 15 amino acids.

The chain uses TRBV7-6 and TRBJ2-3, with D unresolved. Germline V lookup: CDR1 SGHVS, CDR2 FNYEAQ. The V and J ends lost 1 base and 0 bases respectively, with 8 bases between them. This CDR3 is built from 15 residues. Here the CDR3 reads CASSLGRPSTDTQYF. CDR3 nucleotide sequence: TGTGCCAGCAGCTTAGGGCGGCCGAGCACAGATACGCAGTATTTT.

The chain carries TRBV7-2 and TRBJ1-5; no definite D call. Germline-derived CDR1 and CDR2 are SGHTA and FQGNSA. V shed 1 base and J shed 4 bases, with 5 bases lying between them. The CDR3 spans 13 residues. The CDR3 nucleotides read TGTGCCAGCAGCTTAGGGGTGAATCAGCCCCAGCATTTT. It codes for CASSLGVNQPQHF.